Below are 27 T cell receptor beta chains sequenced from a single sample in a study of OX40 agonist ivuxolimab in advanced cancers. Method: immunoSEQ multiplex PCR; TCRdb's copy keeps in-frame clones and lacks some. Of about 52,000 clones in the sample, approximately 87% were seen once. This sample comprised CD4+ or CD8+ T cells sorted from blood, obtained in a trial of the OX40 agonist ivuxolimab. The source is an adult with an advanced solid tumor such as melanoma, head and neck, liver or kidney cancer.

The chain joins TRBV6-5 to TRBJ2-7; D is perhaps TRBD1 (6 bases). Trimming cost V 2 bases and J 6 bases, with 14 bases left between them. Per the germline V gene, CDR1 is MNHEY and CDR2 is SVGAGI. This CDR3 is built from 14 residues. The CDR3 is CASSYARTVPEQYF. Written as DNA, the CDR3 is TGTGCCAGCAGTTACGCCCGGACAGTCCCCGAGCAGTACTTC.

CDR3 in DNA: TGTGCCAGCAGCGCCCAAACAGGGGGAGATGAGCAGTTCTTC. Encoded protein: CASSAQTGGDEQFF. V is TRBV7-3 and J is TRBJ2-1; 8 bases align to TRBD1. The CDR3 totals 14 residues. Germline trimming cut 5 bases from V and 8 bases from J; bases unmatched to any gene: 8. Germline V gene sequence: CDR1 SGHTA, CDR2 FQGTGA.

V is TRBV19 and J is TRBJ2-3, with a tentative D call TRBD2 (7 bases). Trimming took off 1 base at V and 4 bases at J, with 18 bases between the two ends. CDR3 length equals 17 residues. Germline V CDR1 and CDR2: LNHDA, SQIVND (reference sequence). Written as DNA, the CDR3 is TGTGCCAGTAGTATAGTTAGGGGGGGCCCTTTCGCAGATACGCAGTATTTT. This codes for CASSIVRGGPFADTQYF.

The genes are TRBV19 and TRBJ2-3, with TRBD2 matching over 11 bases. The CDR3 extends over 18 amino acids. V dropped 3 bases and J dropped 2; count of bases not matched to a gene: 10. Per germline, CDR1 LNHDA and CDR2 SQIVND (reference sequence). This chain's CDR3 is CASSIGLAGGGITDTQYF. Here the CDR3 DNA reads TGTGCCAGTAGTATTGGGCTAGCGGGGGGCGGGATCACAGATACGCAGTATTTT.

The chain uses TRBV2 and TRBJ1-2, with 7 bases lining up with TRBD1. With V trimmed by 5 bases and J by 6 bases, 3 bases remained unmatched. This CDR3 is 12 amino acids long. Germline-derived CDR1 and CDR2 are SNHLY and FYNNEI. CDR3 DNA: TGTGCCAGCAGTCGGCAGGGGGATGGCTACACCTTC. This codes for CASSRQGDGYTF.

The gene calls are TRBV6-5 and TRBJ2-1, with 8 bases that match TRBD1. In germline, CDR1 is MNHEY, CDR2 SVGAGI. This CDR3 contains 12 residues. Unmatched junction bases numbered 2, after V lost 8 bases and J lost 5 bases. The DNA for the CDR3 is TGTGCCAGCGGGGACAGGCACAATGAGCAGTTCTTC. Its protein is CASGDRHNEQFF.

V gene TRBV11-3 combines with J gene TRBJ2-3; 8 nucleotides match TRBD2. Germline CDR1 reads SGHNT; CDR2 reads YENEEA. Unmatched junction bases numbered 6, after V lost 5 bases and J lost 5 bases. The CDR3 consists of 14 residues. The CDR3: CASSPHGGGDTQYF. As DNA, the CDR3 is TGTGCCAGCAGCCCCCACGGGGGGGGAGATACGCAGTATTTT.

The chain employs TRBV5-1 and TRBJ2-3, with 13 nucleotides matching TRBD2. CDR1 is SGHRS, CDR2 YFSETQ, per germline. J lost 2 bases, V lost 5 bases, and 14 bases had no gene match. The CDR3 spans 19 residues. The CDR3: CASSPRTSGLAGDTDTQYF. The DNA for the CDR3 is TGCGCCAGCAGTCCAAGGACCTCCGGACTAGCGGGAGACACAGATACGCAGTATTTT. Looking up the rest from reference TRBV5-1 and TRBJ2-3 gives the full variable domain: KAGVTQTPRYLIKTRGQQVTLSCSPISGHRSVSWYQQTPGQGLQFLFEYFSETQRNKGNFPGRFSGRQFSNSRSEMNVSTLELGDSALYLCASSPRTSGLAGDTDTQYFGPGTRLTVL.

The chain couples TRBV12-5 to TRBJ2-1; TRBD1 matches 9 bases. V was clipped by 4 bases and J by 7 bases; unmatched bases: 8. The germline V gene encodes CDR1 LGHNT and CDR2 FRNRAP. This CDR3 is built from 15 residues. The CDR3 DNA is TGTGCTAGTGGTTCCGCTTTCGGGACAGGGAATGAGCAGTTCTTC. Its translation is CASGSAFGTGNEQFF. Combining the CDR3 with reference TRBV12-5 and TRBJ2-1 gives the whole variable domain DARVTQTPRHKVTEMGQEVTMRCQPILGHNTVFWYRQTMMQGLELLAYFRNRAPLDDSGMPKDRFSAEMPDATLATLKIQPSEPRDSAVYFCASGSAFGTGNEQFFGPGTRLTVL.

The CDR3 bases are TGCGCCAGCAGCTTAAAGGGTGGTTACGAGCAGTACTTC. The encoded protein is CASSLKGGYEQYF. The gene calls are TRBV5-1 and TRBJ2-7; the D is unclear. The germline V gene encodes CDR1 SGHRS and CDR2 YFSETQ. The length of the CDR3 is 13 residues. With 2 bases removed from V and 4 bases from J, the gap between germline ends came to 10 bases.

This rearrangement joins TRBV19 to TRBJ2-5, with no clear D. The closer fit of TRBJ2-7 to the DNA end suggests the J call may be wrong. This CDR3 spans 14 amino acids. Germline V lookup: CDR1 LNHDA, CDR2 SQIVND (reference sequence). DNA for the CDR3: TGTGCCAGTAGTATAGGTCGCAGAACCTACGAGCAGTACTTC. This translates into CASSIGRRTYEQYF.

The chain recombines TRBV6-5 with TRBJ1-1; 7 bases match TRBD1. CDR1 and CDR2 (germline): MNHEY, SVGAGI. The CDR3 length is 15 residues. V shed 3 bases and J 0 bases; nucleotides not matched to a gene: 4. The DNA of the CDR3 is TGTGCCAGCAGTTATTCGGGACAGATGAACACTGAAGCTTTCTTT. This sequence encodes CASSYSGQMNTEAFF.

In DNA form, the CDR3 reads TGTGCCAGCAGCTTTACGGGGTTCTACGAGCAGTACTTC. This translates into CASSFTGFYEQYF. The chain uses TRBV5-6 and TRBJ2-7; a weak D match, TRBD2 (5 bases). This CDR3 spans 13 amino acids. Germline V lookup: CDR1 SGHDT, CDR2 YYEEEE. Trimming stripped 2 bases from V and 3 bases from J, with 9 bases between.

The chain employs TRBV19 and TRBJ1-4, with 7 bases aligning to TRBD1. Trimming took 8 bases from V and 4 from J; bases not matched to a gene: 10. The CDR3 length is 15 residues. Germline lookup yields CDR1 LNHDA and CDR2 SQIVND (reference sequence). CDR3 sequence (DNA): TGTGCCAGTCGAGCTCCGGGGACAGATAATGAAAAACTGTTTTTT. It yields the protein CASRAPGTDNEKLFF.

This rearrangement joins TRBV7-6 to TRBJ2-5, with D perhaps TRBD1 or TRBD2 (6 bases each). Germline V lookup: CDR1 SGHVS, CDR2 FNYEAQ. V was clipped by 1 base and J by 4 bases, with 10 bases between them. The CDR3 runs 14 residues. This CDR3 reads CASSLEGGGETQYF. In DNA form, the CDR3 reads TGTGCCAGCAGCTTAGAGGGGGGAGGAGAGACCCAGTACTTC.

The CDR3 region is CASSLTNMGLTSETQYF. Here the CDR3 DNA reads TGCGCCAGCAGCCTAACTAACATGGGACTAACGTCGGAGACCCAGTACTTC. V and J are TRBV4-1 and TRBJ2-5; 7 bases line up with TRBD2. This CDR3 is built from 17 residues. J was trimmed by 5 bases and V by 4 bases; bases with no gene match: 16. The germline V gene has CDR1 MGHRA and CDR2 YSYEKL.

V is TRBV5-4 and J is TRBJ2-3, with D perhaps TRBD2 (7 bases). The germline V gene encodes CDR1 SGHNT and CDR2 YYREEE (reference sequence). The length of the CDR3 is 15 residues. V gave up 4 bases and J gave up 5 bases, with 17 bases separating them. This chain's CDR3 is CASSGGGRVGDTQYF. In nucleotides, the CDR3 is TGTGCCAGCAGCGGCGGGGGCCGCGTAGGAGATACGCAGTATTTT.

This sequence joins TRBV9 and TRBJ1-1; no firm D call. The CDR3 totals 14 residues. Germline CDR1 and CDR2: SGDLS and YYNGEE. V lost 7 bases and J lost 3, with 16 bases in between. This CDR3 is CASGPQDSDTEAFF. CDR3 bases: TGTGCCAGCGGCCCTCAGGACTCAGACACTGAAGCTTTCTTT.

The chain has TRBV6-5 and TRBJ2-1; 12 nucleotides match TRBD2. The junction had 9 bases not matched to a gene; V was cut back by 6 bases and J by 12 bases. Germline lookup yields CDR1 MNHEY and CDR2 SVGAGI. CDR3 size: 14 residues. The CDR3 here is CASRSTSGGPVQFF. CDR3 nucleotide sequence: TGTGCCAGCAGGTCGACTAGCGGGGGACCTGTGCAGTTCTTC.

The rearrangement uses TRBV6-1 and TRBJ1-6; TRBD1 might be the D (5 bases). The CDR3 loop spans 15 amino acids. The germline V gene has CDR1 MNHNS and CDR2 SASEGT. V was shortened by 5 bases and J by 8 bases, with 16 bases between the two germline ends. CDR3 in amino acids: CASSKSGTRDSPLHF. For the CDR3, the DNA is TGTGCCAGCAGTAAATCCGGGACCCGAGATTCACCCCTCCACTTT.

The sample holds one count of this clone. The V call is TRBV12-5, the J call TRBJ1-5; 9 bases fit TRBD1. The length of the CDR3 is 19 residues. Trimming removed 0 bases from V and 2 bases from J; junction bases left unmatched: 11. Germline V gene lookup returns CDR1 LGHNT and CDR2 FRNRAP. The CDR3 here is CASGLVQGQGLGGNQPQHF. The CDR3 nucleotides read TGTGCTAGTGGTTTGGTACAGGGACAGGGCTTAGGGGGCAATCAGCCCCAGCATTTT.

The rearrangement uses TRBV2 and TRBJ2-7; no reliable D call. Per the germline V gene, CDR1 is SNHLY and CDR2 is FYNNEI. The CDR3 runs 13 residues. The V gene lost 8 bases and the J gene lost 5 bases, with 16 bases spanning the gap. The CDR3: CASSRAAADEQYF. The CDR3 DNA reads TGTGCCAGCTCCCGGGCGGCGGCGGACGAGCAGTACTTC.

The rearrangement uses TRBV19 and TRBJ2-1; D not certain. V was pared by 1 base and J by 0 bases, with 13 bases between. The CDR3 is made up of 17 amino acids. From germline, CDR1 is LNHDA and CDR2 SQIVND (reference sequence). The CDR3 DNA reads TGTGCCAGTAGTATAGGGGGTCCCTCCAGCTCCTACAATGAGCAGTTCTTC. Residues: CASSIGGPSSSYNEQFF.

This clone was counted once. The V gene is TRBV6-5, the J gene TRBJ2-1; no firm D call. The CDR3 totals 13 residues. The germline V and J ends were trimmed by 7 bases and 6 bases, with 13 bases remaining between them. Germline CDR1 is MNHEY and CDR2 is SVGAGI. The CDR3 region is CASTSVIGNEQFF. Here the CDR3 DNA reads TGTGCCAGCACCTCCGTCATAGGCAATGAGCAGTTCTTC.

The chain carries TRBV6-5 and TRBJ1-5; D not resolved. Germline loops: CDR1 MNHEY, CDR2 SVGAGI. The ends were cut back, 6 bases at V and 4 bases at J, with 4 bases in the middle. CDR3 length: 11 residues. CDR3 in DNA: TGTGCCAGCAGACAGAATCAGCCCCAGCATTTT. It yields the protein CASRQNQPQHF.

J is TRBJ2-2 and V is TRBV6-1; 8 positions match TRBD1. J was trimmed by 3 bases and V by 6 bases; bases with no gene match: 6. The CDR3 spans 15 residues. CDR1 and CDR2 (germline): MNHNS, SASEGT. DNA of the CDR3: TGTGCCAGCAGGGGGACAGGCTTTTACACCGGGGAGCTGTTTTTT. Residues: CASRGTGFYTGELFF.

The chain couples TRBV2 to TRBJ1-1; tentatively, D is TRBD1 (5 bases). The germline V gene has CDR1 SNHLY and CDR2 FYNNEI. The V gene lost 9 bases and the J gene lost 5 bases, with 13 bases spanning the gap. CDR3 length equals 12 residues. CDR3 sequence: CASDVRGTEAFF. The CDR3 bases are TGTGCCAGTGACGTTAGGGGAACTGAAGCTTTCTTT.